A single sample gave rise to the 9 T cell receptor beta chains below, sequenced in a study of graft-versus-host responses after intestinal transplantation. Only in-frame clones appear in the TCRdb table, and some are missing; sequencing was by immunoSEQ multiplex PCR. The data hold fewer than 100,000 clones, with approximately 85% observed a single time. Sequences were derived from PBMCs, sampled 255 days after intestinal transplant. The receptors were gathered from a human patient who received an intestinal transplant, so some T cells may come from the graft donor.

The J gene is TRBJ1-5, the V gene TRBV14; D remains unclear. The V gene's germline CDR1 is SGHDN and CDR2 FVKESK. The CDR3 totals 16 residues. V was cut by 2 bases and J by 0 bases, with 11 bases left in between. Here the CDR3 reads CASSQNSSYSNQPQHF. CDR3 nucleotides: TGTGCCAGCAGCCAAAACAGCTCATATAGCAATCAGCCCCAGCATTTT.

Points on this clone: This sample includes further DNA sequences coding for the same CDR3. V usage is TRBV7-9 and J usage is TRBJ1-1, with D possibly matching TRBD1 (6 bases). The germline V gene encodes CDR1 SEHNR and CDR2 FQNEAQ (reference sequence). Between the trimmed V and J ends, which lost 5 bases and 1 base, there was a span of 11 bases. The CDR3 extends over 14 amino acids. CDR3 residues: CASSLLQGNTEAFF. The CDR3, as DNA: TGTGCCAGCAGCCTATTACAGGGGAACACTGAAGCTTTCTTT.

The chain combines TRBV6-5 with TRBJ1-5; D might be TRBD1 (6 bases). This CDR3 contains 13 residues. Trimming cost V 4 bases and J 5 bases, with 9 bases left between them. Germline V gene data show CDR1 as MNHEY and CDR2 as SVGAGI. The CDR3 protein is CASSFRGDQPQHF. CDR3 coding DNA: TGTGCCAGCAGTTTCAGGGGCGATCAGCCCCAGCATTTT.

The chain links TRBV11-3 to TRBJ2-3; possibly TRBD1 for D (6 bases). The germline V gene has CDR1 SGHNT and CDR2 YENEEA. Trimming stripped 5 bases from V and 2 bases from J, with 23 bases between. The CDR3 sequence is 18 residues long. For the CDR3, the DNA is TGTGCCAGCAGCCCTAGTAAGACAGAGGACAGATACACAGATACGCAGTATTTT. Protein product: CASSPSKTEDRYTDTQYF. Complete variable domain (other parts from reference TRBV11-3 and TRBJ2-3): EAGVVQSPRYKIIEKKQPVAFWCNPISGHNTLYWYLQNLGQGPELLIRYENEEAVDDSQLPKDRFSAERLKGVDSTLKIQPAELGDSAVYLCASSPSKTEDRYTDTQYFGPGTRLTVL.

This chain links TRBV5-1 with TRBJ2-3; 9 bases are shared with TRBD2. After removal of 4 bases from V and 4 bases from J, the junction contained 10 bases not matched to a gene. The CDR3 is made up of 16 amino acids. Germline V gene sequence: CDR1 SGHRS, CDR2 YFSETQ. CDR3 in amino acids: CASSLQGLALPDTQYF. The CDR3 DNA reads TGCGCCAGCAGCCTCCAGGGACTAGCACTCCCAGATACGCAGTATTTT.

The chain uses TRBV27 and TRBJ1-5; the D gene is possibly TRBD1 (5 bases). Germline CDR1 is MNHEY and CDR2 is SMNVEV (reference sequence). There are 15 residues in the CDR3. With 6 bases removed from V and 4 bases from J, the gap between germline ends came to 16 bases. The CDR3 DNA is TGTGCCAGCAGATCGGGGCAGGGAGCGAATCAGCCCCAGCATTTT. Protein: CASRSGQGANQPQHF.

This chain joins TRBV7-6 and TRBJ2-1; TRBD2 agrees at 7 bases. Germline loops: CDR1 SGHVS, CDR2 FNYEAQ. The CDR3 runs to 15 residues. Trimming took 0 bases from V and 4 from J; bases not matched to a gene: 3. This CDR3 is CASSLAGGEYNEQFF. Written as DNA, the CDR3 is TGTGCCAGCAGCTTAGCGGGGGGGGAATACAATGAGCAGTTCTTC. The full variable domain, in which reference TRBV7-6 and TRBJ2-1 provide the parts outside the CDR3, is GAGVSQSPRYKVTKRGQDVALRCDPISGHVSLYWYRQALGQGPEFLTYFNYEAQQDKSGLPNDRFSAERPEGSISTLTIQRTEQRDSAMYRCASSLAGGEYNEQFFGPGTRLTVL.

A single count supports this clone. V gene TRBV29-1 combines with J gene TRBJ2-1; no reliable D call. Trimming cost V 4 bases and J 6 bases, with 10 bases left between them. The germline V gene has CDR1 SQVTM and CDR2 ANQGSEA. This CDR3 has 12 amino acids. The DNA for the CDR3 is TGCAGCGTTGGACGTGAGTCCAATGAGCAGTTCTTC. Residues: CSVGRESNEQFF.

The V call is TRBV5-8, the J call TRBJ1-2; 7 bases are shared with TRBD1. J lost 4 bases, V lost 4 bases, and 4 bases had no gene match. In germline, CDR1 is SGHTS, CDR2 YDEGEE. The CDR3 runs to 13 residues. CDR3 nucleotide sequence: TGTGCCAGCAGCGACGGACAGGTCTATGGCTACACCTTC. This translates into CASSDGQVYGYTF.